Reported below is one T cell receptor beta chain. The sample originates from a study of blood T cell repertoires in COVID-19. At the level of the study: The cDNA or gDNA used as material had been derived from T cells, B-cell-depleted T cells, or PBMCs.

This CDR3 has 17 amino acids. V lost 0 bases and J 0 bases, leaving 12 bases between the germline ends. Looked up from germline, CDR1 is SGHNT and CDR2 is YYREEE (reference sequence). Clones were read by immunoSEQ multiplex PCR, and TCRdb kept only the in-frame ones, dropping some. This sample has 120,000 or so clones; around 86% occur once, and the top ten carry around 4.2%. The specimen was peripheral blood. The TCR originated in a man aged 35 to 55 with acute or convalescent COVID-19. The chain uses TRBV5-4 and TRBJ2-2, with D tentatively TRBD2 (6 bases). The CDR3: CASSLDRRGPNTGELFF. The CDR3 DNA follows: TGTGCCAGCAGCTTGGATCGGCGGGGACCGAACACCGGGGAGCTGTTTTTT.